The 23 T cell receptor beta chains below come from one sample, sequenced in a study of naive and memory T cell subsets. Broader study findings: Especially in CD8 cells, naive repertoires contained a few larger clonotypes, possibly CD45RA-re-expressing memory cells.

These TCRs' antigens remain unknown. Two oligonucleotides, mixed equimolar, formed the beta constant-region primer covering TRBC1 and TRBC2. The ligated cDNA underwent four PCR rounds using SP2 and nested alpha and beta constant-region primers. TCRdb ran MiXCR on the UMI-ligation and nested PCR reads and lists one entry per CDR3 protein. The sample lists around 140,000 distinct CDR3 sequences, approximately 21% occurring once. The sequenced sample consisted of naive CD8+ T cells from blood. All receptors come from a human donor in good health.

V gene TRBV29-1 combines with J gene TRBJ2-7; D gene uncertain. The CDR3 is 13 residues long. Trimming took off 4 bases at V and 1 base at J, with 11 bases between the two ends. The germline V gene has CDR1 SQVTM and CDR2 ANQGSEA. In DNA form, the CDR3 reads TGCAGCGTTGTGGCAGGCGTTTCCTACGAGCAGTACTTC. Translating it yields CSVVAGVSYEQYF.

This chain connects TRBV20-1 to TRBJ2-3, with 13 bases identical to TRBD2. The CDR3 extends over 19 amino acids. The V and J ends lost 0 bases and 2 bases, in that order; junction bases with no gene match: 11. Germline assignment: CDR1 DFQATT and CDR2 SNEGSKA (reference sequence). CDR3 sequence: CSARDLGQTSGRLTDTQYF. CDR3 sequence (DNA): TGCAGTGCTAGAGATCTCGGGCAGACTAGCGGGAGGCTCACAGATACGCAGTATTTT.

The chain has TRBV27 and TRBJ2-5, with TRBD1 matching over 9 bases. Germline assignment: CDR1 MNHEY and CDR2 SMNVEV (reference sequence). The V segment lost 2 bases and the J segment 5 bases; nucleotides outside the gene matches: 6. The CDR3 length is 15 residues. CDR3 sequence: CASSLIGQGMETQYF. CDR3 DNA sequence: TGTGCCAGCAGTTTAATCGGACAGGGGATGGAGACCCAGTACTTC.

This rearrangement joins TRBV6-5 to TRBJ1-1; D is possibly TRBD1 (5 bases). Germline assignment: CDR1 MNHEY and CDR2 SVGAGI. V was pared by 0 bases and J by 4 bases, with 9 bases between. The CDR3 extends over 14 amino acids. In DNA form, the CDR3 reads TGTGCCAGCAGTTACTCGAGGGGTGTCACTGAAGCTTTCTTT. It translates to CASSYSRGVTEAFF.

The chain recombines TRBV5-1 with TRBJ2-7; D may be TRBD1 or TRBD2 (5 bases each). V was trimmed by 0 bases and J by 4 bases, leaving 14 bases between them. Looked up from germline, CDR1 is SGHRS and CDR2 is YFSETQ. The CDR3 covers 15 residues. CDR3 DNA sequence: TGCGCCAGCAGCTTGGGGACTTCAGGGTTTTACGAGCAGTACTTC. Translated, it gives CASSLGTSGFYEQYF.

The CDR3 spells CASSYSSTNEKLFF. The CDR3 nucleotides are TGTGCCAGCAGTTACTCCAGCACTAATGAAAAACTGTTTTTT. The chain has TRBV6-5 and TRBJ1-4; D is ambiguous. Germline V CDR1 and CDR2: MNHEY, SVGAGI. V lost 0 bases and J lost 2, with 4 bases in between. The CDR3 has 14 amino acids.

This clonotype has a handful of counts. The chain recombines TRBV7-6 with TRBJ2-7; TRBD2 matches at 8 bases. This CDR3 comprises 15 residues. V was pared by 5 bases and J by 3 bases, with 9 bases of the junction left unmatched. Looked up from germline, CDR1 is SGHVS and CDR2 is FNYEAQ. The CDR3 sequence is CASSPFGGGRYEQYF. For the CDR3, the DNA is TGTGCCAGCAGCCCCTTCGGGGGGGGGCGCTACGAGCAGTACTTC.

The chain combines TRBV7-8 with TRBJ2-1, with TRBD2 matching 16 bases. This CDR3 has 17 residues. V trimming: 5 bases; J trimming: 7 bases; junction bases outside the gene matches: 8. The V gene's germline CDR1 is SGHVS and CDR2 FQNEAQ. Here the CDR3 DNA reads TGTGCCAGCAGCGAGGGACTAGCGGGAGGGTTTTGGAATGAGCAGTTCTTC. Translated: CASSEGLAGGFWNEQFF.

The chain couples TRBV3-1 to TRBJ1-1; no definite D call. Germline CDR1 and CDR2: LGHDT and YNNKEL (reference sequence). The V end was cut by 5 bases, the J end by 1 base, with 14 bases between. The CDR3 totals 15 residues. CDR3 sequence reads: CASSFLDVENTEAFF. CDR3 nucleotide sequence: TGTGCCAGCAGCTTTCTCGATGTAGAGAACACTGAAGCTTTCTTT.

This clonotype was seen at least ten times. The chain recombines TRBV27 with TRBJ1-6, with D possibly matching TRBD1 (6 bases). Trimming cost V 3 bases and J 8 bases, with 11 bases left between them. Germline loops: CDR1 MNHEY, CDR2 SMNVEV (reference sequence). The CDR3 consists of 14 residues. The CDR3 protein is CASSFWTDHSPLHF. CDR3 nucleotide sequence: TGTGCCAGCAGTTTTTGGACAGACCATTCACCCCTCCACTTT.

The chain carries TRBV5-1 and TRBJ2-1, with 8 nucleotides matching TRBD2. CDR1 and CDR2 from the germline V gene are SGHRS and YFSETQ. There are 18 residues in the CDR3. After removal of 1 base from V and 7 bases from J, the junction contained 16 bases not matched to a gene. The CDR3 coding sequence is TGCGCCAGCAGCTTGTGGGGGCCCGAGACTAGCGAAGTGAATGAGCAGTTCTTC. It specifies CASSLWGPETSEVNEQFF.

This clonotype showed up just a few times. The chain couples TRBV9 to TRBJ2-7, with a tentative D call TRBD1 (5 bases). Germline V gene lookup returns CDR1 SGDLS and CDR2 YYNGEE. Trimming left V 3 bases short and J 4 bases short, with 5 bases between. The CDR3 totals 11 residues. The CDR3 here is CASSAGYEQYF. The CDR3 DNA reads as TGTGCCAGCAGCGCAGGGTACGAGCAGTACTTC. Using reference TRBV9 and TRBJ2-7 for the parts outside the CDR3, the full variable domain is DSGVTQTPKHLITATGQRVTLRCSPRSGDLSVYWYQQSLDQGLQFLIQYYNGEERAKGNILERFSAQQFPDLHSELNLSSLELGDSALYFCASSAGYEQYFGPGTRLTVT.

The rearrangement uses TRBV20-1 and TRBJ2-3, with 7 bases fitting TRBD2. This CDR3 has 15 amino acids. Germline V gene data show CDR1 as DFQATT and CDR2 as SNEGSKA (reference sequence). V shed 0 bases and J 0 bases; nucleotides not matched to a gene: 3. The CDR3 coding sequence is TGCAGTGCTAGAGATTCGGGGGGTAGCACAGATACGCAGTATTTT. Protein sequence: CSARDSGGSTDTQYF.

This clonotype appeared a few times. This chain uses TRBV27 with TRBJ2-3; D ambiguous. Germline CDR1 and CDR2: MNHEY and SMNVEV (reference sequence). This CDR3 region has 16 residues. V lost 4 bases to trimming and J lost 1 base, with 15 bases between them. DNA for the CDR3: TGTGCCAGCAGTTCCCAAGTCGTGCGCGGCACAGATACGCAGTATTTT. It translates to CASSSQVVRGTDTQYF.

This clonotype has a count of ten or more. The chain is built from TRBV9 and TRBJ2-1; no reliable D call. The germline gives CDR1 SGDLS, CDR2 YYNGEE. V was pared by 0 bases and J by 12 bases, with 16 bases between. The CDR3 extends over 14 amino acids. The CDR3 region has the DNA TGTGCCAGCAGCGTAGATCACGGGCCTCTGGGGCAGTTCTTC. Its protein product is CASSVDHGPLGQFF.

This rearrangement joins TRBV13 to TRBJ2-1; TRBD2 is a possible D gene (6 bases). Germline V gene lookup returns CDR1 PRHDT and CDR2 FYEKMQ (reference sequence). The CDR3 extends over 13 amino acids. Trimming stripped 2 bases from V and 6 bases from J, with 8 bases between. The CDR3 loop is CASSLWGVNEQFF. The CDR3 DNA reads TGTGCCAGCAGCTTATGGGGGGTCAATGAGCAGTTCTTC.

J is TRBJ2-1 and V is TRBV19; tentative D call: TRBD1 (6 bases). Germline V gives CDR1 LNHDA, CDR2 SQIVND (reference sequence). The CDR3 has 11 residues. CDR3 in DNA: TGTGCTGCAGGGGATGGCGATGAGCAGTTCTTC. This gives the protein CAAGDGDEQFF.

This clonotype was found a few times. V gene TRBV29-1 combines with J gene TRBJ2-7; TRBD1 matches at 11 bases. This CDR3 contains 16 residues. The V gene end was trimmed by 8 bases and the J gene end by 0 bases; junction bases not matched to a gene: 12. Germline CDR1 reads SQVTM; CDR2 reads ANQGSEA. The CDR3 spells CSIIIGTGGSSYEQYF. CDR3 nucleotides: TGCAGCATAATCATAGGGACAGGGGGATCCTCCTACGAGCAGTACTTC.

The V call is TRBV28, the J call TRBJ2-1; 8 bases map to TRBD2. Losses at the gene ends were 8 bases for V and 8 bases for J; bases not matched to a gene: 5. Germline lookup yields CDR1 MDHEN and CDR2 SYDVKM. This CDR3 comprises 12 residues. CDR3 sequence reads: CASDGGGHEQFF. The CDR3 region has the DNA TGTGCCAGCGATGGCGGGGGGCATGAGCAGTTCTTC. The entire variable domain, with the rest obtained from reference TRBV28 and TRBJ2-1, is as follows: DVKVTQSSRYLVKRTGEKVFLECVQDMDHENMFWYRQDPGLGLRLIYFSYDVKMKEKGDIPEGYSVSREKKERFSLILESASTNQTSMYLCASDGGGHEQFFGPGTRLTVL.

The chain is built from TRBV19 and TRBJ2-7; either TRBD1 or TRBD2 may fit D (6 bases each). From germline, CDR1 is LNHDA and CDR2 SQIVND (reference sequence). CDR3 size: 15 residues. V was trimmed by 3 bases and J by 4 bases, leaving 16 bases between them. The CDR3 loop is CASSMEPGEVYEQYF. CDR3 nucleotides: TGTGCCAGTAGTATGGAGCCAGGGGAGGTTTACGAGCAGTACTTC.

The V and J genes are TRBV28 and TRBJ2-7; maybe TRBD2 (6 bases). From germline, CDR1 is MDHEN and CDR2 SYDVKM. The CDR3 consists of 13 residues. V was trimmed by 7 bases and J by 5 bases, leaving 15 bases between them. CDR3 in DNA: TGTGCCAGCACCCCTCGGGGGTACCACGAGCAGTACTTC. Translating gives CASTPRGYHEQYF.

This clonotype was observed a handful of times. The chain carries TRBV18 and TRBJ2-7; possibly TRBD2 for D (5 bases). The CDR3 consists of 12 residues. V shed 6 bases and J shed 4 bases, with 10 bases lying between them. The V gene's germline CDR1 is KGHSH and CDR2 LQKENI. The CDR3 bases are TGTGCCAGCTCTACCTGGGAGTACGAGCAGTACTTC. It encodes CASSTWEYEQYF.

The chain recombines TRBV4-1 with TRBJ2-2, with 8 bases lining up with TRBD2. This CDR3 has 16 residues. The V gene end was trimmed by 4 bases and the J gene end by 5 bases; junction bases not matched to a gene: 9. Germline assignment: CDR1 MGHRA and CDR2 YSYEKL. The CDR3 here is CASSLSGRVETGELFF. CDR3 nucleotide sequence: TGCGCCAGCAGCCTGTCCGGGAGGGTGGAAACCGGGGAGCTGTTTTTT.